Sequencing of this T cell receptor beta chain was carried out in a study of a mutant IDH1 vaccine in newly diagnosed glioma. Using immunoSEQ multiplex PCR, the repertoire was profiled, and TCRdb retains in-frame clones only, with some absent. The sample shows roughly 50,000 clones, 80% to 90% of them seen only once. As for time point: week 35, safety follow-up. Each dose delivered 300 ug of mutant IDH1 20-mer peptide subcutaneously with imiquimod. As concerns this clone: The antigen remains undetermined.

This clonotype was obtained from a young woman with glioma. The input for sequencing was PBMCs, taken from a glioma patient whose treatment included an IDH1 peptide vaccine.

The CDR3 DNA follows: TGCGCCAGCAGCCCCCCCAACGGGGCAGATACGCAGTATTTT. Its protein is CASSPPNGADTQYF. The chain has TRBV5-1 and TRBJ2-3, with a possible D match to TRBD2 (5 bases). The CDR3 totals 14 residues. Trimming left V 4 bases short and J 4 bases short, with 13 bases between. Germline V CDR1 and CDR2: SGHRS, YFSETQ.